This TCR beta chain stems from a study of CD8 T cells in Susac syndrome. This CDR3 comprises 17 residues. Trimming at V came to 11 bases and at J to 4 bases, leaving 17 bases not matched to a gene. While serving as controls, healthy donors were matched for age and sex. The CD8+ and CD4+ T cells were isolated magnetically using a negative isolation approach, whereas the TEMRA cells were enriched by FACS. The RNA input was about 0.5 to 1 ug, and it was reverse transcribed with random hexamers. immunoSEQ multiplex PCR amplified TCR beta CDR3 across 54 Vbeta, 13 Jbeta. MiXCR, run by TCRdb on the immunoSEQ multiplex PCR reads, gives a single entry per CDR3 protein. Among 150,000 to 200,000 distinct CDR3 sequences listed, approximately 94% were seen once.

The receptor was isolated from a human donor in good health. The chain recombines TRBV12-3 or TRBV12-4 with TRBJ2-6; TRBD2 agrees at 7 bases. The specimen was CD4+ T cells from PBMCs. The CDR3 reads CAAPVRGVRGGANVLTF. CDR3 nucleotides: TGTGCCGCGCCAGTCCGGGGGGTCCGAGGGGGGGCCAACGTCCTGACTTTC.